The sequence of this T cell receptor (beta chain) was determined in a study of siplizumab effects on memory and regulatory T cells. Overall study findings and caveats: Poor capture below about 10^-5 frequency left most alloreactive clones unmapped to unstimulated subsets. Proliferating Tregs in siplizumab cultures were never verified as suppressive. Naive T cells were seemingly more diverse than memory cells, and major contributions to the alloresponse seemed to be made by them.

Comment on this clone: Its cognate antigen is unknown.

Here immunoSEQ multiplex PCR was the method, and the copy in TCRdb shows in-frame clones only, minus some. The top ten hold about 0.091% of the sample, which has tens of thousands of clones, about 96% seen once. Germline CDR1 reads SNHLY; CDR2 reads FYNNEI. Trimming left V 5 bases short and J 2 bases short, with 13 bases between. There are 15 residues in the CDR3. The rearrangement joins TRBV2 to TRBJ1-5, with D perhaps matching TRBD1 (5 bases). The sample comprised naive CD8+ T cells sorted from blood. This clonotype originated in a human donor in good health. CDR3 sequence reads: CASSQGVTGNQPQHF. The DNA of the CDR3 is TGTGCCAGCAGTCAAGGGGTTACGGGCAATCAGCCCCAGCATTTT.